This T cell receptor beta chain stems from a study of blood T cell repertoires in COVID-19. As for the study in general: Acute and convalescent COVID-19 specimens originated in the United States, Italy and Spain. Sources were T cells, B-cell-depleted T cells, or PBMCs; the material itself was cDNA or gDNA.

The length of the CDR3 is 17 residues. The V and J ends lost 5 bases and 5 bases, in that order; junction bases with no gene match: 11. CDR1 is SEHNR, CDR2 FQNEAQ, per germline (reference sequence). Per the original methods: The authors estimated nucleated cell counts from reference gene primer amplification. Generated by immunoSEQ multiplex PCR, the TCRdb table keeps only in-frame clones and is missing some. The DNA was the basis for D and trimming; V, J and clone size are from that table. The profile covers 150,000 to 200,000 clones, with roughly 80% appearing a single time and under 5.5% taken by the ten largest.

The chain links TRBV7-9 to TRBJ2-1, with 11 bases fitting TRBD2. Sequencing was done on a sample of peripheral blood. The clonotype was recovered from a young woman with acute or convalescent COVID-19. The CDR3 DNA sequence: TGTGCCAGCAGCCATCGTGAGGGACTAGCGGTTCACAATGAGCAGTTCTTC. Its protein product is CASSHREGLAVHNEQFF.